This paragraph covers one T cell receptor beta chain sequence. The entry originates in a study of blood T cell repertoires in COVID-19. TCRdb's table, derived via immunoSEQ multiplex PCR, lists solely in-frame clones and lacks some. Among fewer than 650,000 clones listed, around 90% were seen once. This CDR3 contains 14 residues. V lost 3 bases and J lost 7, with 16 bases in between. The germline V gene has CDR1 KGHSH and CDR2 LQKENI. The receptor was isolated from a woman aged 50 to 65 with COVID-19, enrolled during active disease. This chain links TRBV18 with TRBJ2-7, with D possibly TRBD2 on 5 matching bases. Sequences were obtained from peripheral blood. CDR3 protein: CASSPGAGSEEQYF. DNA of the CDR3: TGTGCCAGCTCACCCGGCGCGGGCTCGGAAGAGCAGTACTTC.